This entry describes one T cell receptor beta chain. What it binds is not known. TCRdb keeps only in-frame clones here, not all; method: immunoSEQ multiplex PCR. The sample yields 150,000 to 200,000 clones, about nine tenths seen once. V lost 7 bases and J lost 2; bases outside the gene matches: 4. Germline loops: CDR1 SNHLY, CDR2 FYNNEI. The CDR3 is 17 residues long. These data come from a study of T cell responses to AZD1222 COVID-19 vaccine. Study-level findings and limits: Reports say nearly half of spike-specific TCRs go after unmutated variant regions. Repertoire samples came only from after the peak T cell response. Possibly, clonal diversity was underestimated; donors were largely white British and included more females.

The chain couples TRBV2 to TRBJ2-6; the match to TRBD2 covers 14 bases. This specimen was peripheral blood, taken on day 0 of AZD1222 vaccination. The source is an adult in good health. The CDR3 loop is CASTMGLAGAGANVLTF. In nucleotides, the CDR3 is TGTGCCAGCACCATGGGACTAGCGGGGGCTGGGGCCAACGTCCTGACTTTC.